The entry below gives a single T cell receptor (beta chain) sequence along with its context. As yet, its antigen is unknown. Each CDR3 protein gets one entry after TCRdb re-called the 5' RACE reads with MiXCR. This table has fewer than 650,000 distinct CDR3 sequences, about a fifth appearing once. The sample belongs to a study of T-cell memory formation after mild COVID-19. Study overall: The two donors had largely donor-specific TCR clusters. Whole-study results and caveats: Clones shrinking from day 15 to 85 showed even CD4/CD8 mixes; later expanders tilted CD4+. CM and EM subsets held most contracting CD4+ clones; EMRA held CD8+ ones.

This CDR3 contains 13 residues. The V gene lost 8 bases and the J gene lost 9 bases, with 17 bases spanning the gap. This receptor was obtained from an adult woman who had mild COVID-19 (a few samples of this study predate the infection). Cell type and time point are not known. What was sequenced was PBMCs or a T cell subset sorted from them (not recorded which). The J gene is TRBJ1-5, the V gene TRBV12-3 or TRBV12-4; the D gene is possibly TRBD1 (5 bases). The CDR3 DNA reads as TGTGCCAGCGCTACGGGGGTCCTGGGGCCCCAGCATTTT. Amino acid sequence: CASATGVLGPQHF.